The text below deals with one T cell receptor (beta chain). Its cognate antigen has yet to be identified. One base away there is no much larger clone; base qualities are not given. These data belong to a study of early T cells in non-severe SARS-CoV-2 infection (dated by TCRdb to the early 2020s). A note on the overall study: Because TCR sequencing relied on bulk RNA taken from unsorted whole blood, pairing of alpha and beta chains was not possible.

The full study reports these points: VDJdb matching was skewed toward anti-spike CD8 responses, so virus-specific expansions were likely underestimated and private and CD4 specificities were missed.

From the cysteine through the phenylalanine, the CDR3 covers 17 amino acids. The sequence is cut down to CDR3 DNA, 51 bases in frame from base 1. The germline V gene encodes CDR1 SNHLY and CDR2 FYNNEI. V loses 4 bases, J loses 0 bases, and the germline ends lie 17 bases apart. The library came from 5' RACE. Instrument used: NextSeq 500. The TCR library protocol attached unique molecular identifiers to individual cDNA molecules to correct for sequencing error and PCR bias. Both TCR alpha and beta chains were sequenced, and tight co-correlation was observed between alpha and beta sequence abundances in each sample. The study's own analysis went as follows. Decombinator V4 was used to perform V gene, J gene and CDR3 annotation of TCR sequences. Expanded TCRs were defined as changing significantly between any two time points under a Poisson model with p below 0.0001. TCR abundances were normalised to the total number of TCRs sequenced in each sample and reported as counts per million. TRAV1-2 paired with TRAJ12, TRAJ20 or TRAJ33 defined MAIT TCRs, while TRAV10 paired with TRAJ18 defined iNKT TCRs. VDJdb, accessed 1 November 2021, was searched for CMV, EBV and SARS-CoV-2 annotated TCRs, excluding TCRs annotated for multiple antigens. TCRdb took the public reads, trimmed them with fastp at Q25, ran MiXCR for clone calling and kept in-frame beta chains. Each entry merges the rows of one CDR3 protein and shows their most common DNA and genes. The V and J calls were determined by TCRdb, not by the authors. Present in this sample are some 87,000 distinct CDR3 sequences, roughly an eighth of which were seen just once. Roughly 1.4% of the sample is held by the ten biggest clonotypes.

This was a case-control study nested in a cohort of healthcare workers in London, UK, who had nasopharyngeal swab PCR tests and blood samples taken every week. Between 23 and 31 March 2020, the week of the UK lockdown, healthcare workers were enrolled and then followed up weekly for as long as 16 weeks. The source is an adult who was a healthcare worker with PCR-confirmed SARS-CoV-2 infection or an uninfected control (not recorded which). Sequenced input: whole blood. This chain is built from TRBV2 and TRBJ2-3, with the D call perhaps TRBD1 or TRBD2, each one matching 5 bases. The nucleotides read TGTGCCAGCAGTGTTCGAGTAGGGGAGCCTAGCACAGATACGCAGTATTTT. The encoded protein is CASSVRVGEPSTDTQYF.